Each of the 32 T cell receptor beta chains below was sequenced from the same sample in a study of shared clonotypes between healthy human individuals. Only CD45RO-negative cells positively selected for CCR7 counted as naive CD8 cells, so terminally differentiated effector memory CD45RA+ cells were excluded. Repertoires were generated with immunoSEQ multiplex PCR, while TCRdb's copy carries only in-frame clones and drops some. The repertoire has fewer than 1 million clones, roughly 96% of them found once; the top ten carry less than 0.25%. The sequenced material came from naive CD8+ T cells sorted from blood. These receptors originate from a man in his thirties or forties in good health.

This chain uses TRBV7-6 with TRBJ2-5; TRBD1 or TRBD2 may be the D gene (6 bases each). The V gene's germline CDR1 is SGHVS and CDR2 FNYEAQ. V was cut by 6 bases and J by 5 bases, with 19 bases left in between. CDR3 size: 15 residues. CDR3 DNA: TGTGCCAGCAGGCAACGTCTTACAGGGAGGGAGACCCAGTACTTC. As protein: CASRQRLTGRETQYF.

The chain recombines TRBV28 with TRBJ2-7, with a weak D call TRBD2 (6 bases). The CDR3 is made up of 14 amino acids. Germline loops: CDR1 MDHEN, CDR2 SYDVKM. Between the trimmed V and J ends, which lost 5 bases and 0 bases, there was a span of 11 bases. The CDR3 region has the DNA TGTGCCAGCAGTGACCGGGACTTCTCCTACGAGCAGTACTTC. It yields the protein CASSDRDFSYEQYF.

The chain carries TRBV29-1 and TRBJ1-1; the match to TRBD1 covers 10 bases. V lost 7 bases to trimming and J lost 4 bases; unmatched junction nucleotides: 15. The CDR3 has 16 residues. Germline V gene data show CDR1 as SQVTM and CDR2 as ANQGSEA. The CDR3 reads CSAQDPTGTGVTEAFF. CDR3 sequence (DNA): TGCAGCGCCCAGGACCCCACCGGGACAGGGGTCACTGAAGCTTTCTTT.

The chain carries TRBV28 and TRBJ2-4; a possible D gene is TRBD2 (6 bases). Germline CDR1 and CDR2: MDHEN and SYDVKM. V was trimmed by 7 bases and J by 8 bases, leaving 9 bases between them. This CDR3 has 11 amino acids. CDR3 in amino acids: CASTPGDIQYF. In nucleotides, the CDR3 is TGTGCCAGCACCCCGGGAGACATTCAGTACTTC.

V and J are TRBV30 and TRBJ2-7, with D unclear. Trimming cost V 3 bases and J 2 bases, with 11 bases left between them. There are 13 residues in the CDR3. The germline V gene encodes CDR1 GTSNPN and CDR2 SVGIG (reference sequence). CDR3 in DNA: TGTGCCTGGAGCGGTGTTAGTCCCTACGAGCAGTACTTC. Protein sequence: CAWSGVSPYEQYF.

The chain employs TRBV5-6 and TRBJ2-7; D might be TRBD1 (5 bases). The germline V gene encodes CDR1 SGHDT and CDR2 YYEEEE. The CDR3 runs 14 residues. Trimming cost V 1 base and J 0 bases, with 8 bases left between them. CDR3 nucleotides: TGTGCCAGCAGCTTGTGGGGCAGCTCCTACGAGCAGTACTTC. It translates to CASSLWGSSYEQYF.

This chain connects TRBV4-1 to TRBJ1-2; the match to TRBD1 covers 8 bases. The CDR3 totals 17 residues. Germline loops: CDR1 MGHRA, CDR2 YSYEKL. The V and J ends lost 0 bases and 3 bases, in that order; junction bases with no gene match: 9. The CDR3 DNA follows: TGCGCCAGCAGCCAAGATGAGGAACAGGGGGACTACTATGGCTACACCTTC. Translated: CASSQDEEQGDYYGYTF.

The genes are TRBV4-1 and TRBJ1-1; D is undetermined. Trimming stripped 4 bases from V and 2 bases from J, with 17 bases between. Germline values: CDR1 MGHRA, CDR2 YSYEKL. This CDR3 has 16 residues. The CDR3 here is CASSPHPGGSNTEAFF. CDR3 nucleotide sequence: TGCGCCAGCAGCCCACACCCAGGAGGGTCTAACACTGAAGCTTTCTTT.

The gene calls are TRBV29-1 and TRBJ2-7, with 7 bases matching TRBD1. The CDR3 runs 12 residues. Per germline, CDR1 SQVTM and CDR2 ANQGSEA. Trimming at V came to 6 bases and at J to 5 bases, leaving 7 bases not matched to a gene. The CDR3 nucleotides read TGCAGCGTGGACTGGGACAGTCACGAGCAGTACTTC. Protein product: CSVDWDSHEQYF.

This clone was seen just once. This rearrangement joins TRBV4-1 to TRBJ1-5; the D gene is possibly TRBD1 (5 bases). The CDR3 covers 14 residues. The germline gives CDR1 MGHRA, CDR2 YSYEKL. V gave up 5 bases and J gave up 3 bases, with 11 bases separating them. Here the CDR3 reads CASSLGADNQPQHF. CDR3 nucleotides: TGCGCCAGCAGCTTAGGGGCAGACAATCAGCCCCAGCATTTT.

This chain connects TRBV28 to TRBJ2-1, with D perhaps matching TRBD1 or TRBD2 (7 bases each). Trimming cost V 1 base and J 4 bases, with 14 bases left between them. This CDR3 is built from 16 residues. The germline V gene has CDR1 MDHEN and CDR2 SYDVKM. The CDR3 DNA reads TGTGCCAGCAGTTTATCGACAGGGAGGGCTTACAATGAGCAGTTCTTC. This encodes CASSLSTGRAYNEQFF.

V gene TRBV5-5 combines with J gene TRBJ2-7, with D hard to call. V dropped 2 bases and J dropped 2 bases, with 14 bases sitting between them. The CDR3 is made up of 15 amino acids. Germline assignment: CDR1 SGHKS and CDR2 YYEKEE (reference sequence). The CDR3 DNA follows: TGTGCCAGCAGCTTTGTTCGCCCCGAGCCCTACGAGCAGTACTTC. It specifies CASSFVRPEPYEQYF.

The chain carries TRBV15 and TRBJ2-7; 7 bases match TRBD1. CDR1 is LNHNV and CDR2 is YYDKDF in the germline V gene (reference sequence). The trim removed 0 bases at V and 7 bases at J, leaving 12 bases unmatched. The length of the CDR3 is 16 residues. CDR3 coding DNA: TGTGCCACCAGCAGAGATCGACAGGGCCTTGGGCGGGAGCAGTACTTC. This translates into CATSRDRQGLGREQYF.

This chain connects TRBV29-1 to TRBJ2-1; 9 nucleotides line up with TRBD2. With 5 bases clipped from V and 8 bases from J, the junction kept 10 bases outside the gene matches. Germline CDR1 reads SQVTM; CDR2 reads ANQGSEA. CDR3 length: 14 residues. The CDR3, as DNA: TGCAGCGTTCTTTCAGCTAGCGGGGAGGATGAGCAGTTCTTC. This sequence encodes CSVLSASGEDEQFF.

The genes are TRBV15 and TRBJ2-7; 7 nucleotides agree with TRBD2. The CDR3 totals 13 residues. CDR1 and CDR2 from the germline V gene are LNHNV and YYDKDF (reference sequence). Trimming took 8 bases from V and 3 from J; bases not matched to a gene: 7. In DNA form, the CDR3 reads TGTGCCACCTCTCCTAGCGGCAACTACGAGCAGTACTTC. It codes for CATSPSGNYEQYF.

V gene TRBV19 combines with J gene TRBJ2-7; 12 bases line up with TRBD2. The CDR3 runs 17 residues. Trimming at V came to 3 bases and at J to 0 bases, leaving 6 bases not matched to a gene. The germline V gene encodes CDR1 LNHDA and CDR2 SQIVND (reference sequence). DNA for the CDR3: TGTGCCAGTAGTATTAGGGCGACTAGCGGGGGCTCCTACGAGCAGTACTTC. It specifies CASSIRATSGGSYEQYF.

The table lists this clone with a count of one. The rearrangement joins TRBV7-9 to TRBJ1-1, with 8 bases aligning to TRBD1. Germline loops: CDR1 SEHNR, CDR2 FQNEAQ (reference sequence). J lost 3 bases, V lost 3 bases, and 12 bases had no gene match. CDR3 length equals 17 residues. The CDR3 region is CASSFSRVGTGYTEAFF. The DNA of the CDR3 is TGTGCCAGCAGCTTTAGTAGAGTCGGGACAGGATACACTGAAGCTTTCTTT. Drawing the rest from reference TRBV7-9 and TRBJ1-1, the complete variable domain is DTGVSQNPRHKITKRGQNVTFRCDPISEHNRLYWYRQTLGQGPEFLTYFQNEAQLEKSRLLSDRFSAERPKGSFSTLEIQRTEQGDSAMYLCASSFSRVGTGYTEAFFGQGTRLTVV.

The J gene is TRBJ2-7, the V gene TRBV4-3; TRBD1 matches 7 bases. Trimming at V came to 0 bases and at J to 4 bases, leaving 12 bases not matched to a gene. CDR1 is LGHNA and CDR2 is YSLEER in the germline V gene. The CDR3 loop spans 17 amino acids. The chain's CDR3 is CASSQDETGFSRYEQYF. Here the CDR3 DNA reads TGCGCCAGCAGCCAAGACGAGACAGGGTTTTCAAGGTACGAGCAGTACTTC.

The chain links TRBV21-1 to TRBJ1-5. TRBV21-1 is a documented pseudogene. The CDR3 loop spans 17 amino acids. CDR3 region: CANKPASSRYSNQPQHF. The DNA for the CDR3 is TGTGCCAACAAACCGGCCTCGTCCCGCTATAGCAATCAGCCCCAGCATTTT.

The rearrangement joins TRBV7-9 to TRBJ1-4; D not resolved. The CDR3 consists of 16 residues. V lost 0 bases to trimming and J lost 2 bases, with 10 bases between them. CDR1 SEHNR and CDR2 FQNEAQ come from the germline V gene (reference sequence). CDR3 bases: TGTGCCAGCAGCTTAGCGGCTGGGCCTACTAATGAAAAACTGTTTTTT. Translated, it gives CASSLAAGPTNEKLFF.

In its sample, this clone was seen once. V and J are TRBV27 and TRBJ2-7, with TRBD1 identical over 11 bases. Looked up from germline, CDR1 is MNHEY and CDR2 is SMNVEV (reference sequence). V gave up 0 bases and J gave up 6 bases; unmatched junction bases: 7. The CDR3 is made up of 16 amino acids. This CDR3 is CASSLSPGQGAAEQYF. CDR3 in DNA: TGTGCCAGCAGTTTATCCCCCGGACAGGGGGCTGCCGAGCAGTACTTC.

The V call is TRBV30, the J call TRBJ2-7; D is possibly TRBD1 (6 bases). This CDR3 contains 12 residues. CDR1 and CDR2 from the germline V gene are GTSNPN and SVGIG (reference sequence). V lost 8 bases to trimming and J lost 3 bases, with 14 bases between them. The CDR3 protein is CAADSLHYEQYF. The CDR3 DNA sequence: TGTGCCGCGGACAGTCTACACTACGAGCAGTACTTC. The variable domain in full, with the rest retrieved from reference TRBV30 and TRBJ2-7, is SQTIHQWPATLVQPVGSPLSLECTVEGTSNPNLYWYRQAAGRGLQLLFYSVGIGQISSEVPQNLSASRPQDRQFILSSKKLLLSDSGFYLCAADSLHYEQYFGPGTRLTVT.

V gene TRBV11-2 combines with J gene TRBJ2-5; TRBD2 matches 9 bases. J was trimmed by 2 bases and V by 1 base; bases with no gene match: 2. Germline CDR1 SGHAT, CDR2 FQNNGV. The CDR3 length is 15 residues. The CDR3 DNA reads TGTGCCAGCAGCTTAGTTGCGGGAGGGCAAGAGACCCAGTACTTC. It encodes CASSLVAGGQETQYF.

The V gene is TRBV15, the J gene TRBJ2-7, with TRBD1 matching 7 bases. The CDR3 contains 17 residues. The V gene end was trimmed by 1 base and the J gene end by 2 bases; junction bases not matched to a gene: 11. Germline V gene data show CDR1 as LNHNV and CDR2 as YYDKDF (reference sequence). CDR3 nucleotides: TGTGCCACCAGCAGAGGATGGACAGGCAACGCTCCCTACGAGCAGTACTTC. Its translation: CATSRGWTGNAPYEQYF.

The chain couples TRBV9 to TRBJ2-3; D is possibly TRBD2 (5 bases). Germline CDR1 SGDLS, CDR2 YYNGEE. The CDR3 sequence is 16 residues long. Trimming pared 2 bases from V and 0 bases from J, leaving 13 bases between. The CDR3 sequence: CASSVGNSESTDTQYF. CDR3 nucleotide sequence: TGTGCCAGCAGCGTGGGAAATAGCGAAAGCACAGATACGCAGTATTTT.

The chain links TRBV9 to TRBJ1-2; D is unclear. This CDR3 contains 16 residues. V was pared by 0 bases and J by 0 bases, with 12 bases between. Germline assignment: CDR1 SGDLS and CDR2 YYNGEE. The CDR3 nucleotides are TGTGCCAGCAGCGTAGCGTCATCGTGGGCTAACTATGGCTACACCTTC. Its protein is CASSVASSWANYGYTF. The full variable domain, its missing parts supplied by reference TRBV9 and TRBJ1-2, is DSGVTQTPKHLITATGQRVTLRCSPRSGDLSVYWYQQSLDQGLQFLIQYYNGEERAKGNILERFSAQQFPDLHSELNLSSLELGDSALYFCASSVASSWANYGYTFGSGTRLTVV.

This clone was seen just once. The genes are TRBV19 and TRBJ1-5; D unresolved. The CDR3 contains 12 residues. The germline gives CDR1 LNHDA, CDR2 SQIVND (reference sequence). V shed 7 bases and J shed 3 bases, with 7 bases lying between them. Here the CDR3 reads CASNSHNQPQHF. The CDR3 region has the DNA TGTGCCAGTAACAGTCACAATCAGCCCCAGCATTTT.

The V gene is TRBV28, the J gene TRBJ2-5, with D perhaps matching TRBD2 (5 bases). From germline, CDR1 is MDHEN and CDR2 SYDVKM. Trimming removed 4 bases at V and 2 bases at J, with 29 bases between. CDR3 length: 20 residues. CDR3 protein: CASSSPTRVRAEKSQETQYF. CDR3 nucleotide sequence: TGTGCCAGCAGTTCCCCTACGAGGGTGCGAGCGGAGAAGTCACAAGAGACCCAGTACTTC.

V is TRBV5-6 and J is TRBJ2-7; D is perhaps TRBD2 (6 bases). The V end was cut by 4 bases, the J end by 3 bases, with 8 bases between. Germline values: CDR1 SGHDT, CDR2 YYEEEE. The CDR3 runs 12 residues. The CDR3 region has the DNA TGTGCCAGCAGCAGGGACTTCTACGAGCAGTACTTC. Protein sequence: CASSRDFYEQYF.

The V call is TRBV7-9, the J call TRBJ2-7, with D unresolved. Germline V gene data show CDR1 as SEHNR and CDR2 as FQNEAQ (reference sequence). The CDR3 length is 12 residues. V lost 5 bases and J 4 bases, leaving 9 bases between the germline ends. DNA of the CDR3: TGTGCCAGCAGCCCCCTCTTTTACGAGCAGTACTTC. It yields the protein CASSPLFYEQYF.

This clone was detected only once. The chain is built from TRBV5-6 and TRBJ2-1; 7 nucleotides agree with TRBD2. This CDR3 spans 12 amino acids. V dropped 5 bases and J dropped 4; count of bases not matched to a gene: 0. The germline V gene encodes CDR1 SGHDT and CDR2 YYEEEE. The CDR3 DNA reads as TGTGCCAGCAGACTAGCGTACAATGAGCAGTTCTTC. Amino acids: CASRLAYNEQFF.

V usage is TRBV27 and J usage is TRBJ1-2; D gene ambiguous. The CDR3 runs to 15 residues. Deletions cut 3 bases from V and 4 bases from J, with 15 bases between. CDR1 and CDR2 (germline): MNHEY, SMNVEV (reference sequence). The CDR3 bases are TGTGCCAGCAGTTTGAGGCACCCCAGCAGCTATGGCTACACCTTC. Translation: CASSLRHPSSYGYTF.